Below are 2 T cell receptor beta chains sequenced from a single sample in a study of vaccination effects on CD4 cells after COVID-19 (dated by TCRdb to between 2021 and 2024). The antigens of these receptors remain unknown. To prepare the library, the immunoSEQ multiplex PCR assay was applied. The source is immuneACCESS, and TCRdb retained only in-frame sequences with V and J called. Part of the clones is not carried over; for the studies checked, unresolved V genes explain less than half of this, and the remainder is unexplained. The sample contains fewer than 75,000 clones, approximately 80% of them found a single time. Approximately 2% of the sample rests with the top ten. After approximately 11 days of culture, CD4+ T cells were isolated with the EasySep CD4+ T cell isolation kit. The sample in question was CD4+ T cells from PBMCs cultured without peptide, obtained before COVID-19 vaccination. Every receptor here comes from a human donor who received a COVID-19 vaccine.

The chain is built from TRBV27 and TRBJ2-5, with D perhaps TRBD1 (5 bases). V gave up 2 bases and J gave up 5 bases, with 9 bases separating them. CDR1 is MNHEY and CDR2 is SMNVEV in the germline V gene (reference sequence). The CDR3 sequence is 13 residues long. This chain's CDR3 is CASSLVRGETQYF. The CDR3, as DNA: TGTGCCAGCAGTTTAGTAAGGGGTGAGACCCAGTACTTC.

This clone appeared a single time. V usage is TRBV5-4 and J usage is TRBJ1-3; D remains unclear. Germline CDR1 SGHNT, CDR2 YYREEE (reference sequence). This CDR3 contains 16 residues. The V end was cut by 4 bases, the J end by 0 bases, with 14 bases between. The CDR3: CASSRVPESSGNTIYF. In nucleotides, the CDR3 is TGTGCCAGCAGCCGGGTGCCGGAGAGCTCTGGAAACACCATATATTTT.